The present TCR beta chain was sequenced within a study of T cells expressing NK-cell markers. For each CDR3 protein, TCRdb gives one entry from its re-call of the 5' RACE reads, without DNA. The sample holds hundreds of thousands of distinct CDR3 sequences. Worth noting for this clonotype: Antigen: not known.

General observations from the study: It remained uncertain whether the expanded NKG2C+ T cell clones were specific for HCMV antigens.

CDR3 length equals 14 residues. Germline V CDR1 and CDR2: DFQATT, SNEGSKA (reference sequence). The chain recombines TRBV20-1 with TRBJ1-5; lacking DNA, the TRBD1 call made by TCRdb goes unchecked. The sample consisted of blood T cells: a sorted CD56 or NKG2C T cell subset, CD4+ or CD8+ T cells, or bulk PBMC T cells (not recorded which). This clonotype originated in a man aged 18 to 29 in good health. The CDR3 loop is CSAGAAGINQPQHF.